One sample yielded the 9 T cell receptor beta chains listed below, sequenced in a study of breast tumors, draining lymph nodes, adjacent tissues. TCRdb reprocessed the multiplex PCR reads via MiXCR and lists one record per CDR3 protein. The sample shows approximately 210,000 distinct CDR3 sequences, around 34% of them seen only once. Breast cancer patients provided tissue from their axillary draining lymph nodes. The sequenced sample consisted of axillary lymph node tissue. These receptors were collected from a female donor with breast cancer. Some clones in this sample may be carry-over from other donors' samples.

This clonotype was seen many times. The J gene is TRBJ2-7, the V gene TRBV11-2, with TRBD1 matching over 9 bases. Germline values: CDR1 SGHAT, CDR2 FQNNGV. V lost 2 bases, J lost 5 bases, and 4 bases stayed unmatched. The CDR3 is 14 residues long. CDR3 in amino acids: CASSLTDRGHEQYF. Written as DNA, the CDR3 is TGTGCCAGCAGCTTAACGGACAGGGGCCACGAGCAGTACTTC.

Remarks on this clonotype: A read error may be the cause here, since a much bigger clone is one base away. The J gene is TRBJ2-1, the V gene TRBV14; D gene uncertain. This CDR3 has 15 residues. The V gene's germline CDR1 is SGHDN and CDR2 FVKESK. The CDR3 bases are TGTGCCAGCAGCCAAGATCCCCCGTGGTACAATGAGCCGTTCTTC. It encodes CASSQDPPWYNEPFF.

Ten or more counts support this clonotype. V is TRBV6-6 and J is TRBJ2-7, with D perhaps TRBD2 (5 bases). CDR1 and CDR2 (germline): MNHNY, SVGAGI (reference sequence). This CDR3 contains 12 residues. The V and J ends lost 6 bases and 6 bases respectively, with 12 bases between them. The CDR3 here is CASSRGTSEQYF. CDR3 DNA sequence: TGTGCCAGCAGCCGGGGTACGAGCGAGCAGTACTTC.

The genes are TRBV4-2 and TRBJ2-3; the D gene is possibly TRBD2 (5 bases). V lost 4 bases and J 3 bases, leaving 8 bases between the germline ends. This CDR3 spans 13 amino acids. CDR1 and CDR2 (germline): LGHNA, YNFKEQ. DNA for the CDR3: TGTGCCAGCAGCCGAGGGTCTACAGATACGCAGTATTTT. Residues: CASSRGSTDTQYF.

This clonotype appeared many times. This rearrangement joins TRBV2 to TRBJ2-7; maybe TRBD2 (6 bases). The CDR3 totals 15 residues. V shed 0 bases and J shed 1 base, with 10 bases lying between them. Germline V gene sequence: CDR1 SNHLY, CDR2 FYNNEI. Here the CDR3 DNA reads TGTGCCAGCAGTGAAGCGCGCGGGGCTTCCTACGAGCAGTACTTC. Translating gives CASSEARGASYEQYF.

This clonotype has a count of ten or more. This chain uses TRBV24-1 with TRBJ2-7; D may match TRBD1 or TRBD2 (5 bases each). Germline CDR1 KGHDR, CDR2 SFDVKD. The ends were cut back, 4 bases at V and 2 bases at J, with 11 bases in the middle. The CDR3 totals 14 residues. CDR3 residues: CATSEPGPTYEQYF. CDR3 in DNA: TGTGCCACCAGTGAGCCGGGACCGACCTACGAGCAGTACTTC.

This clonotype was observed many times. The chain's CDR3 is CASRRGLAGSYEQYF. The CDR3 nucleotides read TGTGCCAGCAGACGAGGACTAGCGGGCTCCTACGAGCAGTACTTC. This sequence joins TRBV6-6 and TRBJ2-7; 11 bases align to TRBD2. Germline CDR1 reads MNHNY; CDR2 reads SVGAGI (reference sequence). This CDR3 comprises 15 residues. V lost 6 bases and J lost 0; bases outside the gene matches: 4.

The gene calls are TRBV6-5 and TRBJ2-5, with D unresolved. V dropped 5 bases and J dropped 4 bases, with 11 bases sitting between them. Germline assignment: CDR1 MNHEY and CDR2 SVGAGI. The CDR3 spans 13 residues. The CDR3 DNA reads TGTGCCAGCAGTCGCGTCAACCGAGAGACCCAGTACTTC. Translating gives CASSRVNRETQYF.

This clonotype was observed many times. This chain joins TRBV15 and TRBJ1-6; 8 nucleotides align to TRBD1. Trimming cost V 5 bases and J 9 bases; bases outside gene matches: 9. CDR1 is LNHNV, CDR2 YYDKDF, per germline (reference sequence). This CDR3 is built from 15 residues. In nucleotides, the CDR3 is TGTGCCACCAGCGGGCTAGGACAGGGCGGTTCACCCCTCCACTTT. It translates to CATSGLGQGGSPLHF.